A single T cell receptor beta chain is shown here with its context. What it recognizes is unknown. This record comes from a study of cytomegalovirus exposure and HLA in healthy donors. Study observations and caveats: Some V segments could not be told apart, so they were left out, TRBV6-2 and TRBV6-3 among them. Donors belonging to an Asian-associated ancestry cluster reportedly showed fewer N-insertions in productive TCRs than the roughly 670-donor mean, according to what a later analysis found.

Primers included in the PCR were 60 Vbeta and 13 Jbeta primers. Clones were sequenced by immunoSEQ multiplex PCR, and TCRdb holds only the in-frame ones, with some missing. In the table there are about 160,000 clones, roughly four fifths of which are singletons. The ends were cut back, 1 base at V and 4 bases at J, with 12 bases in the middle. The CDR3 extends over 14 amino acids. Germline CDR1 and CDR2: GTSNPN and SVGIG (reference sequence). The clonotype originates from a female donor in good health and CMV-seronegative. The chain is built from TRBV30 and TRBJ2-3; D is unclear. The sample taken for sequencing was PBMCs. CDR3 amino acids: CAWSGRVPPDTQYF. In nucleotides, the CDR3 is TGTGCCTGGAGTGGAAGAGTTCCCCCAGATACGCAGTATTTT.